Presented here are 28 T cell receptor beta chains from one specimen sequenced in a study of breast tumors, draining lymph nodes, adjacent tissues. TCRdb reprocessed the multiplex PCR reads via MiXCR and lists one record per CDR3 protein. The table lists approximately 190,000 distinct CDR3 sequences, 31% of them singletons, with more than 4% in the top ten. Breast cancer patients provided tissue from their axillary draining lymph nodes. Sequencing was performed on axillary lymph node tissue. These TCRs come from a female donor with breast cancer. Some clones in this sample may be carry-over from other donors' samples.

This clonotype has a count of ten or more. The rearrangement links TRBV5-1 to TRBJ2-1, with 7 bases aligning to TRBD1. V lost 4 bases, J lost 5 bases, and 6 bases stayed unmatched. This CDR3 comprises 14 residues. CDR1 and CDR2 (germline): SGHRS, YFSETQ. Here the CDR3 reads CASSQGQADNEQFF. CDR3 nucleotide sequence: TGCGCCAGCAGCCAAGGACAGGCGGACAATGAGCAGTTCTTC.

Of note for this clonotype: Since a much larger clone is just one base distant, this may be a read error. Here the CDR3 DNA reads TGCAGTGCTAGACCCCACCAAGAGACCCCGTACTTC. Translated: CSARPHQETPYF. The J gene is TRBJ2-5, the V gene TRBV20-1; D call uncertain. The CDR3 runs 12 residues. Germline loops: CDR1 DFQATT, CDR2 SNEGSKA (reference sequence).

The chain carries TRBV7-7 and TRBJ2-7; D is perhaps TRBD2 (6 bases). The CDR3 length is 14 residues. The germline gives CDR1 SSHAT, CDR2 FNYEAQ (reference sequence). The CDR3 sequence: CARGDTGEGYEQYF. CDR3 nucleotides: TGTGCTAGAGGTGACACGGGAGAGGGGTACGAGCAGTACTTC.

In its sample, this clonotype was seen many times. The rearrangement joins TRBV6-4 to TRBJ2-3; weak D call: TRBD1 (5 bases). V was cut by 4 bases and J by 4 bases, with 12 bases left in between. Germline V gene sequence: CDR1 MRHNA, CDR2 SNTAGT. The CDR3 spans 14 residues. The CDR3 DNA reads TGTGCCAGCAGTGCTCAGGGTCAGTCAGATACGCAGTATTTT. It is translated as CASSAQGQSDTQYF.

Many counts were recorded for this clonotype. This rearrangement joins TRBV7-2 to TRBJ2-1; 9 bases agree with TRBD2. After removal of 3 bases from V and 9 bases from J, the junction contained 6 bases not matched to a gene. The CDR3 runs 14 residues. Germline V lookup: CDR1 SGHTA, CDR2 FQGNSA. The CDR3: CASSFAGGPGEQFF. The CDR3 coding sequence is TGTGCCAGCAGCTTTGCGGGAGGGCCGGGTGAGCAGTTCTTC.

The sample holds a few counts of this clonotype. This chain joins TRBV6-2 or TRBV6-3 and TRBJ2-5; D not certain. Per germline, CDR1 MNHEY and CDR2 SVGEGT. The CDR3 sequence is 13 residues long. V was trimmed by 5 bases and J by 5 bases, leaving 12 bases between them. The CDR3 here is CASSHRPWETQYF. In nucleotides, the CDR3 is TGTGCCAGCAGTCACCGGCCCTGGGAGACCCAGTACTTC.

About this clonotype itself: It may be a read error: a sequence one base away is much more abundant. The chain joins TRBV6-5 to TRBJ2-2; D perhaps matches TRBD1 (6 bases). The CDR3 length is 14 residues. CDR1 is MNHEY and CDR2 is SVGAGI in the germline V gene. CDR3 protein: CAGRSQGSYGELFF. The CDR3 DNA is TGTGCCGGCAGAAGCCAGGGGTCTTACGGGGAGCTGTTTTTT.

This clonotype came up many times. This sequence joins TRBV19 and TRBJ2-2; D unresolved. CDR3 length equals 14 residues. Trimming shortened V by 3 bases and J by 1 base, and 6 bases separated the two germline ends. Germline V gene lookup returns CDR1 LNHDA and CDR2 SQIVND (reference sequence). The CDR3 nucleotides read TGTGCCAGTAGTATGATGAGGAACACCGGGGAGCTGTTTTTT. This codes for CASSMMRNTGELFF.

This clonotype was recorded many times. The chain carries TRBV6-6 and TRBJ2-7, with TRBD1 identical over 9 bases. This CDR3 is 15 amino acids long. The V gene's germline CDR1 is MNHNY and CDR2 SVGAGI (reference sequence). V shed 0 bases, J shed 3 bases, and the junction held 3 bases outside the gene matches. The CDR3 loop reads CASSYSGTGSYEQYF. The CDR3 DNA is TGTGCCAGCAGTTACTCGGGGACAGGGAGCTACGAGCAGTACTTC.

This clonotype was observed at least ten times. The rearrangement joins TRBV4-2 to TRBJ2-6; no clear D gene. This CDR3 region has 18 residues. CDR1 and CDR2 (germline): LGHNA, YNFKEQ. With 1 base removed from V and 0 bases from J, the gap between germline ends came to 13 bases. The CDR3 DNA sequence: TGTGCCAGCAGCCAAGTGGTAGGACGGTCCTCTGGGGCCAACGTCCTGACTTTC. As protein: CASSQVVGRSSGANVLTF.

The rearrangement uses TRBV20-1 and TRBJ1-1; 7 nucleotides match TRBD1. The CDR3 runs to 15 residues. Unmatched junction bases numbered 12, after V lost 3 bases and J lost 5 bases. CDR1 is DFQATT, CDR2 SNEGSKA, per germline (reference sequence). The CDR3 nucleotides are TGCAGTGCTAGTCGGACAGGTGGAGGGCGAACTGAAGCTTTCTTT. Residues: CSASRTGGGRTEAFF.

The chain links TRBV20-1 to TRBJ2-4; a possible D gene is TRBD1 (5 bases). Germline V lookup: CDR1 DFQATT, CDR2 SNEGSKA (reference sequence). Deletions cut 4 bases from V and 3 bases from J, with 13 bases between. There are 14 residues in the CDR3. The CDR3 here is CSAKKGLGKNIQYF. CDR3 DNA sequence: TGCAGTGCTAAGAAGGGGTTGGGCAAAAACATTCAGTACTTC.

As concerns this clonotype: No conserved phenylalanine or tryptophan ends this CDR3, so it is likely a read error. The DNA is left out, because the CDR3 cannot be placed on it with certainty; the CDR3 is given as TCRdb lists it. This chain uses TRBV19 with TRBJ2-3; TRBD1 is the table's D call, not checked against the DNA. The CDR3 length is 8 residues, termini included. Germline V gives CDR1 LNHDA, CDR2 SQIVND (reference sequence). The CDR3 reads CASSIGAG.

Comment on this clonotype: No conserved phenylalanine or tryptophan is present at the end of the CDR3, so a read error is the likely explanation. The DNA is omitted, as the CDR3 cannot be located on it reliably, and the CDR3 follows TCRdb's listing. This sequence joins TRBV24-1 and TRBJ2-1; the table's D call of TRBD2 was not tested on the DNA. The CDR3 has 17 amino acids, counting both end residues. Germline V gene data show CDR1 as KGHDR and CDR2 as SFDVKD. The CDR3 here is CATSILAGGVLQRAVFR.

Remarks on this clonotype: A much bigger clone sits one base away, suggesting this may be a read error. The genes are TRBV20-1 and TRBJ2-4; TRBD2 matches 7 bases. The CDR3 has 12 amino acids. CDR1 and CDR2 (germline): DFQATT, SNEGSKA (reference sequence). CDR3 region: CSESGARNIQHF. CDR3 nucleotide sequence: TGCAGTGAAAGCGGGGCGAGGAACATTCAGCACTTC.

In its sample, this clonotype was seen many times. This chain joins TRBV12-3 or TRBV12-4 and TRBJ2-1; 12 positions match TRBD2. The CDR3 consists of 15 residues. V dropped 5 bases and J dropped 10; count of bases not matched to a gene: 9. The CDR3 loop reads CASSPTSGSLGEQFF. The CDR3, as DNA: TGTGCCAGCAGTCCGACTAGCGGGAGCTTGGGAGAGCAGTTCTTC.

The CDR3 here is CASSDGEFTEAFF. The CDR3 DNA reads TGTGCCAGCAGTGACGGAGAATTCACTGAAGCTTTCTTT. This rearrangement joins TRBV25-1 to TRBJ1-1, with D unclear. This CDR3 has 13 residues. Trimming took off 3 bases at V and 4 bases at J, with 9 bases between the two ends. Germline V gene data show CDR1 as MGHDK and CDR2 as SYGVNS.

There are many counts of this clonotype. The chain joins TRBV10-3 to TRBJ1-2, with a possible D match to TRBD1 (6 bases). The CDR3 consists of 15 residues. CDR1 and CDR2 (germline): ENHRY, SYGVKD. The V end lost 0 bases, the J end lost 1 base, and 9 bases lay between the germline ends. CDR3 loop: CAISESGTNNYGYTF. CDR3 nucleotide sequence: TGTGCCATCAGTGAGTCCGGGACAAATAACTATGGCTACACCTTC.

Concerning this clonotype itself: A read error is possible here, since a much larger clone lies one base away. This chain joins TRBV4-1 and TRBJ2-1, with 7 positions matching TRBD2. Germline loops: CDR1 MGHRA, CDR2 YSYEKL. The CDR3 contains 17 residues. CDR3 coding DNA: TGTGCCAGCAGCCAAGAGGGAGGGCCCTGGGGCTACGATGAGCAGTTCTTC. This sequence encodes CASSQEGGPWGYDEQFF.

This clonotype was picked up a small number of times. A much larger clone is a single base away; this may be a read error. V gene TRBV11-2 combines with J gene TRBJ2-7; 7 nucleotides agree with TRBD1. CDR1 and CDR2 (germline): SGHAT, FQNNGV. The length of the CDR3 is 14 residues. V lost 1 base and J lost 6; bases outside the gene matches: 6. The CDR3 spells CASSLVGTAIEQYF. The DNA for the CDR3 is TGTGCCAGCAGCTTAGTAGGGACAGCCATCGAGCAGTACTTC.

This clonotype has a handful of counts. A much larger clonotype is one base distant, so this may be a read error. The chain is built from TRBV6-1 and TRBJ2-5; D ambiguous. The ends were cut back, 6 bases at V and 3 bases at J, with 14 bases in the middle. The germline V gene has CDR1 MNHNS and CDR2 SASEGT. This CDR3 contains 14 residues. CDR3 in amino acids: CASRPGDLKETQYF. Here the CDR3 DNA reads TGTGCCAGCAGACCGGGTGACCTTAAAGAGACCCAGTACTTC.

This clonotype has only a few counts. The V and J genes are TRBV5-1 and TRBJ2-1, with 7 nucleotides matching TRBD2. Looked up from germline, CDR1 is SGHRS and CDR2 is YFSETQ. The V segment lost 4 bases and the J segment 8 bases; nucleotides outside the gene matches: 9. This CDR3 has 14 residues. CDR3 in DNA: TGCGCCAGCAGCCCCGGACTAGGGTACGATGAGCAGTTCTTC. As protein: CASSPGLGYDEQFF.

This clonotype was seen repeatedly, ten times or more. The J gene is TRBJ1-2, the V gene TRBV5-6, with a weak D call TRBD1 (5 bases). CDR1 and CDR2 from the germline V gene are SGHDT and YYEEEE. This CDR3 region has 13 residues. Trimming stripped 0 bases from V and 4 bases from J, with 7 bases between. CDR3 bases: TGTGCCAGCAGCTTGGGAGGGGCCTATGGCTACACCTTC. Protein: CASSLGGAYGYTF.

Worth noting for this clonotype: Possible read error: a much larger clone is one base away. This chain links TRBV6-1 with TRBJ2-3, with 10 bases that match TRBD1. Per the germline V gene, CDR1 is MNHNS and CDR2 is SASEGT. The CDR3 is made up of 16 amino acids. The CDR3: CASSSRDRGSTDTRYF. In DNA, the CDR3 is TGTGCCAGCAGTAGCCGGGACAGGGGTAGCACAGATACGCGGTATTTT.

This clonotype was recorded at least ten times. This chain's CDR3 is CASTYTDTQYF. The CDR3 nucleotides are TGTGCCAGCACTTATACAGATACGCAGTATTTT. The chain joins TRBV12-3 or TRBV12-4 to TRBJ2-3; D is unresolved. This CDR3 has 11 residues. V was pared by 7 bases and J by 3 bases, with 5 bases between.

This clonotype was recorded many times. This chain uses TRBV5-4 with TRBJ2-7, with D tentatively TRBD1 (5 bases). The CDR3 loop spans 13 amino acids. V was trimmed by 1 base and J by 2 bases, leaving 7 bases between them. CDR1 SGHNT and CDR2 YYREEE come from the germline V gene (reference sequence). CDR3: CASSLPGPYEQYF. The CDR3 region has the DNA TGTGCCAGCAGCTTGCCAGGGCCCTACGAGCAGTACTTC.

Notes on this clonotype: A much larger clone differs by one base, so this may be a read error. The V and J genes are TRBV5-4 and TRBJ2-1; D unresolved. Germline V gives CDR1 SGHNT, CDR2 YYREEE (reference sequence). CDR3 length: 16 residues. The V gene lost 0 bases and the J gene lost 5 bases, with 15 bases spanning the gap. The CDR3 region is CASSLETATKHNEQFF. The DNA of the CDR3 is TGTGCCAGCAGCTTGGAAACCGCGACAAAGCACAATGAGCAGTTCTTC.

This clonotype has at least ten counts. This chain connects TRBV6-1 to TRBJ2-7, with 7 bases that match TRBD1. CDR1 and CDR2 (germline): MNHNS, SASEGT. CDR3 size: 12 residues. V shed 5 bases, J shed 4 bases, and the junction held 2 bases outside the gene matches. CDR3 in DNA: TGTGCCAGCAGTCCACAGGGGTACGAGCAGTACTTC. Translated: CASSPQGYEQYF.